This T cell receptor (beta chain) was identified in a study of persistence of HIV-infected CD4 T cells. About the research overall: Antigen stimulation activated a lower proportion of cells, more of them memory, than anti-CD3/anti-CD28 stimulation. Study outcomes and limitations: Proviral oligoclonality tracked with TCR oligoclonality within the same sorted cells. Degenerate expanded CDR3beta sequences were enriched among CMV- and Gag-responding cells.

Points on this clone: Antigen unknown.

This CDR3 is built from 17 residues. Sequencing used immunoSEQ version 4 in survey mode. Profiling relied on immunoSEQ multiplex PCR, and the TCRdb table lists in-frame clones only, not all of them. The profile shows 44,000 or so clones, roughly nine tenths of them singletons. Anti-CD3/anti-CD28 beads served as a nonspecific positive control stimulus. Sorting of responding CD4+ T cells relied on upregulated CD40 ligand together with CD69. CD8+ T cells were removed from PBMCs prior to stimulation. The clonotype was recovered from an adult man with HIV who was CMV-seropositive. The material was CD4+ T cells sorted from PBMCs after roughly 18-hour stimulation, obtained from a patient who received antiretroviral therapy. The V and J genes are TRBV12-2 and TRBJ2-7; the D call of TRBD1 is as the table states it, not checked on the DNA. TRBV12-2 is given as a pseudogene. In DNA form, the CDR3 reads TGTGCAAGTCGCCCAGGGGCTCGGGGCTCCAGCTCCTACGAGCAGTACTTC. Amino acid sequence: CASRPGARGSSSYEQYF.